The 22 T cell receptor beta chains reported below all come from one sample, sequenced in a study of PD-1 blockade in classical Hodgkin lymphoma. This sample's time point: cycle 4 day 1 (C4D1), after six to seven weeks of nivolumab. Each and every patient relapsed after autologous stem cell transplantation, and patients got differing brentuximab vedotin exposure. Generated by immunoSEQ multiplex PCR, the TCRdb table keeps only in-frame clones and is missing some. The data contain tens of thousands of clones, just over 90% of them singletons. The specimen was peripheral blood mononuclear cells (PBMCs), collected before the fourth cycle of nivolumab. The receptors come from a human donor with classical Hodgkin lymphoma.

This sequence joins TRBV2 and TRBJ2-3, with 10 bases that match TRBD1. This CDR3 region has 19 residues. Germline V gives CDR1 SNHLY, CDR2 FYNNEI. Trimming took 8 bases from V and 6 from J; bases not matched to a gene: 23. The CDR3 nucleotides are TGTGCCAGCCATGCTGGTTTGAGGACAGGGGGTAGAGGTTGGGATACGCAGTATTTT. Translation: CASHAGLRTGGRGWDTQYF.

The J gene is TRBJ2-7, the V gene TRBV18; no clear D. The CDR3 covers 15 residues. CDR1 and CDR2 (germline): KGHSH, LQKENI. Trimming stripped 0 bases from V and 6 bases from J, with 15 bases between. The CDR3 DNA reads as TGTGCCAGCTCACCACCGGACGGTTATCCCCTCGAGCAGTACTTC. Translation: CASSPPDGYPLEQYF. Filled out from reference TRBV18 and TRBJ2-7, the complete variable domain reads NAGVMQNPRHLVRRRGQEARLRCSPMKGHSHVYWYRQLPEEGLKFMVYLQKENIIDESGMPKERFSAEFPKEGPSILRIQQVVRGDSAAYFCASSPPDGYPLEQYFGPGTRLTVT.

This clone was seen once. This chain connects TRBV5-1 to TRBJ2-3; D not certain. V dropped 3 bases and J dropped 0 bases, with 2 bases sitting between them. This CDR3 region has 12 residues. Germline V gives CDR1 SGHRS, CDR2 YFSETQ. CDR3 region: CASSYSTDTQYF. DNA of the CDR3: TGCGCCAGCAGCTATAGCACAGATACGCAGTATTTT.

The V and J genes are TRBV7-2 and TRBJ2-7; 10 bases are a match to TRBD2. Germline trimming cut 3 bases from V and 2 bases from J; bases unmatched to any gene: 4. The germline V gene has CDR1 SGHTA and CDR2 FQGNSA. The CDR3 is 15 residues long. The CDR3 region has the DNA TGTGCCAGCAGCTTGCGGACTAGCGGCCCCTACGAGCAGTACTTC. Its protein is CASSLRTSGPYEQYF.

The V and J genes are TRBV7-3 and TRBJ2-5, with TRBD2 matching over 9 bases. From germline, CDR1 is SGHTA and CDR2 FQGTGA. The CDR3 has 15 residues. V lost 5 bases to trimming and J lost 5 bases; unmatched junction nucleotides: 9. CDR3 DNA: TGTGCCAGCAGCCCAGGGGGACTAGCCGGTGAGACCCAGTACTTC. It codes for CASSPGGLAGETQYF. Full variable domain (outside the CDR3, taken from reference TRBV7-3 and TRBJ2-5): GAGVSQTPSNKVTEKGKYVELRCDPISGHTALYWYRQSLGQGPEFLIYFQGTGAADDSGLPNDRFFAVRPEGSVSTLKIQRTERGDSAVYLCASSPGGLAGETQYFGPGTRLLVL.

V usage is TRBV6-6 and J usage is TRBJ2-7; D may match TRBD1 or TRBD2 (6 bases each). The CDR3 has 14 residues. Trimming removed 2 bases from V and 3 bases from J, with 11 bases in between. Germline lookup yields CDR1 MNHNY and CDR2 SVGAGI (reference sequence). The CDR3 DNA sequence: TGTGCCAGCAGTTACGGCGGGGACAACTACGAGCAGTACTTC. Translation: CASSYGGDNYEQYF.

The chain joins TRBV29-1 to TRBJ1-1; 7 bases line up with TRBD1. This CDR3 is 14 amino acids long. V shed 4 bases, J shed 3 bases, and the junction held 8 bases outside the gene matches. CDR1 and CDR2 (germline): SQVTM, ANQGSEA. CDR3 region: CSVAPGGVYTEAFF. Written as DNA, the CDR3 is TGCAGCGTTGCCCCAGGGGGGGTGTACACTGAAGCTTTCTTT.

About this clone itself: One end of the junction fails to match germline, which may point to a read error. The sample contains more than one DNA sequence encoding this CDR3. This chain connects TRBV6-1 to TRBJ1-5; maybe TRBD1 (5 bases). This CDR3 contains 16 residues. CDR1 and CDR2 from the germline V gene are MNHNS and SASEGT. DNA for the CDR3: TGCGCCAGCAGTGAGTCGCCAGGGAATAGCAATCAGCCCCAGCATTTT. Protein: CASSESPGNSNQPQHF.

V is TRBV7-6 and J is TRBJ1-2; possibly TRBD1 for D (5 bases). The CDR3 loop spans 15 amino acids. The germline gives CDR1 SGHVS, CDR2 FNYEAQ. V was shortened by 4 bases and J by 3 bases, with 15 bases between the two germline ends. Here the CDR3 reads CASSSGGFRHYGYTF. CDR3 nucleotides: TGTGCCAGCAGCTCCGGGGGGTTCCGTCACTATGGCTACACCTTC. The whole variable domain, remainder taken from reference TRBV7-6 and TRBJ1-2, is GAGVSQSPRYKVTKRGQDVALRCDPISGHVSLYWYRQALGQGPEFLTYFNYEAQQDKSGLPNDRFSAERPEGSISTLTIQRTEQRDSAMYRCASSSGGFRHYGYTFGSGTRLTVV.

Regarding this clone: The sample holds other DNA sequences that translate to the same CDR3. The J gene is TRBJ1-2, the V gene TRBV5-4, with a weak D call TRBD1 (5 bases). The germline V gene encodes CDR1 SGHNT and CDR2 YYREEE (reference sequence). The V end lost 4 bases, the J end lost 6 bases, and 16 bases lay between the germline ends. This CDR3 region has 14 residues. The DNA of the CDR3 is TGTGCCAGCAGCAGTACCCGGGGGAACCATGGCTACACCTTC. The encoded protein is CASSSTRGNHGYTF.

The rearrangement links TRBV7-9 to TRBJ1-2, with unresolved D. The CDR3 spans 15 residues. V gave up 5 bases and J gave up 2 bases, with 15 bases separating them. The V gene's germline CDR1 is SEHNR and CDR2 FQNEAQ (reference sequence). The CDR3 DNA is TGTGCCAGCAGCCAAACAAACAGTTACAACTATGGCTACACCTTC. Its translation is CASSQTNSYNYGYTF.

CDR3 residues: CASSLGVRYTEQYF. The DNA for the CDR3 is TGTGCCAGCAGCTTAGGGGTTCGTTACACCGAGCAGTACTTC. The J gene is TRBJ2-7, the V gene TRBV7-9; D remains ambiguous. CDR1 is SEHNR and CDR2 is FQNEAQ in the germline V gene (reference sequence). The CDR3 loop spans 14 amino acids. V was cut by 1 base and J by 6 bases, with 13 bases left in between.

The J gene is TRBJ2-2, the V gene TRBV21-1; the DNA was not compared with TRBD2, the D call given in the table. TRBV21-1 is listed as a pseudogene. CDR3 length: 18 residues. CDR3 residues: CASSFGTSRNTNTGELFF. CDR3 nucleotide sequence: TGTGCCAGCAGCTTCGGGACTAGCCGCAATACGAACACCGGGGAGCTGTTTTTT.

Here the CDR3 reads CASSPGQSEYEQYF. CDR3 nucleotides: TGTGCCAGCTCACCCGGGCAATCTGAATACGAGCAGTACTTC. The genes are TRBV18 and TRBJ2-7; D remains unclear. The germline V gene has CDR1 KGHSH and CDR2 LQKENI. With 3 bases removed from V and 4 bases from J, the gap between germline ends came to 13 bases. The CDR3 is 14 residues long. The whole variable domain, filled in from reference TRBV18 and TRBJ2-7, reads NAGVMQNPRHLVRRRGQEARLRCSPMKGHSHVYWYRQLPEEGLKFMVYLQKENIIDESGMPKERFSAEFPKEGPSILRIQQVVRGDSAAYFCASSPGQSEYEQYFGPGTRLTVT.

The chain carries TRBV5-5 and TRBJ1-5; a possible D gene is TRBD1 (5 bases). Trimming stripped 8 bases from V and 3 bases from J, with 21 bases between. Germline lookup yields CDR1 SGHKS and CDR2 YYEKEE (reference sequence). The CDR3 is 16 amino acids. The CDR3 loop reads CASGGGSGAHNQPQHF. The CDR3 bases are TGTGCCAGTGGAGGAGGTTCCGGGGCTCACAATCAGCCCCAGCATTTT.

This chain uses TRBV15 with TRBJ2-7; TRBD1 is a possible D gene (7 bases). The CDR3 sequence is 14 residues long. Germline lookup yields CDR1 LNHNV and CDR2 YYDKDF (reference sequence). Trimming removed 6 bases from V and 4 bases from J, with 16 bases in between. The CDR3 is CATSRTGGVYEQYF. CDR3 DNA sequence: TGTGCCACCAGTCGGACAGGAGGGGTTTACGAGCAGTACTTC.

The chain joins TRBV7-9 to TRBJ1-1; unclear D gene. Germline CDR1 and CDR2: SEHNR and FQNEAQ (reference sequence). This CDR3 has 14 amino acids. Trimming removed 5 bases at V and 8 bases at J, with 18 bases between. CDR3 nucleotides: TGTGCCAGCAGCCGATTCCCCGGGCAGGAAGAAGCTTTCTTT. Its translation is CASSRFPGQEEAFF.

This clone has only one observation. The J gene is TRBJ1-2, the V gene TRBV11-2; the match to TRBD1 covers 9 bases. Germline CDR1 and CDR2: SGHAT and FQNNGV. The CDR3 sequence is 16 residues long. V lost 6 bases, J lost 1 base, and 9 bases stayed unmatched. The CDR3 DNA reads TGTGCCAGCAGGCGTCTACGGGACAGGGATAACTATGGCTACACCTTC. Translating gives CASRRLRDRDNYGYTF.

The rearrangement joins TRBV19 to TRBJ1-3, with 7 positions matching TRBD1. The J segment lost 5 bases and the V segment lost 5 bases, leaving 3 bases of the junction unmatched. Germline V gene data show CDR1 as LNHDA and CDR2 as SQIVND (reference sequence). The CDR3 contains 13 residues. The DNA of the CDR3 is TGTGCCAGTAGTTGGGACAGAAGAAACACCATATATTTT. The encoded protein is CASSWDRRNTIYF.

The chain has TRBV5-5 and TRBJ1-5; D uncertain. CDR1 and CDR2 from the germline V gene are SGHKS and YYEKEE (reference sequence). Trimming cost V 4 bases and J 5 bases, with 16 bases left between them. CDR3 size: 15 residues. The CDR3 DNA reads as TGTGCCAGCAGCGCCGATACGGGGAGGCATCAGCCCCAGCATTTT. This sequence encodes CASSADTGRHQPQHF. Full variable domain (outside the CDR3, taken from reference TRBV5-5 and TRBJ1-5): DAGVTQSPTHLIKTRGQQVTLRCSPISGHKSVSWYQQVLGQGPQFIFQYYEKEERGRGNFPDRFSARQFPNYSSELNVNALLLGDSALYLCASSADTGRHQPQHFGDGTRLSIL.

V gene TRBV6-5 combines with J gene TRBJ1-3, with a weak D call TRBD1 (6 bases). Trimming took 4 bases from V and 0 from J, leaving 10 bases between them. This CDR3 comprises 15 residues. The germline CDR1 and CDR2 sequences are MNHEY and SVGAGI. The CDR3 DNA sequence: TGTGCCAGCAGTTCAGGACAGCGCTCTGGAAACACCATATATTTT. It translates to CASSSGQRSGNTIYF.

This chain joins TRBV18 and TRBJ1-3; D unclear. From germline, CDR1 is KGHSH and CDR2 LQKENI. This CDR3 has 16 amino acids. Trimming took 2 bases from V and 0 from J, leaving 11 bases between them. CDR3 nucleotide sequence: TGTGCCAGCTCACCATCTGGACGGAGCTCTGGAAACACCATATATTTT. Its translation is CASSPSGRSSGNTIYF. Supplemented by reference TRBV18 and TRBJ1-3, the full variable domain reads NAGVMQNPRHLVRRRGQEARLRCSPMKGHSHVYWYRQLPEEGLKFMVYLQKENIIDESGMPKERFSAEFPKEGPSILRIQQVVRGDSAAYFCASSPSGRSSGNTIYFGEGSWLTVV.